The T cell receptor (beta chain) under discussion was sequenced for a study of blood T cell repertoires in COVID-19. This study enrolled people aged about 18 to 100 from around 26 US geographic areas. Original handling: Quantification of nucleated cells was approximated via reference gene primer amplification. This table comes from immunoSEQ multiplex PCR, and its TCRdb copy is limited to in-frame clones, with some not included. Clonal size and the V and J genes are those of that table, whereas D and trimming came from the DNA. The table includes roughly 260,000 clones, roughly 89% detected once. The CDR3 has 15 residues. Trimming took 2 bases from V and 1 from J; bases not matched to a gene: 3. Germline V gene data show CDR1 as SGHTA and CDR2 as FQGNSA.

Specimen: PBMCs or T cells enriched from blood (not recorded which). This TCR was recovered from a woman in her twenties or thirties with acute COVID-19. The rearrangement links TRBV7-2 to TRBJ2-3; 7 nucleotides match TRBD2. CDR3 sequence: CASSLNAGGTDTQYF. The DNA of the CDR3 is TGTGCCAGCAGCTTAAACGCGGGGGGCACAGATACGCAGTATTTT. The variable domain in full, with the rest retrieved from reference TRBV7-2 and TRBJ2-3, is GAGVSQSPSNKVTEKGKDVELRCDPISGHTALYWYRQSLGQGLEFLIYFQGNSAPDKSGLPSDRFSAERTGGSVSTLTIQRTQQEDSAVYLCASSLNAGGTDTQYFGPGTRLTVL.